The clone carrying this T cell receptor beta chain occurred once. The treatment: about 20 received Ad26.COV2.S at low or high dose, single or two shots; 5 received placebo; per-sample allocation not given. Specimens were obtained on day 63 following the first vaccine or placebo injection. The data originate from a study of Ad26.COV2.S vaccination and SARS-CoV-2 variants. TCRdb's copy holds only in-frame clones and misses some; the assay was immunoSEQ multiplex PCR. The sample consists of roughly 680,000 clones, around 89% of them appearing once. Germline assignment: CDR1 LNHDA and CDR2 SQIVND (reference sequence). The CDR3 is 15 residues long. V dropped 7 bases and J dropped 7 bases, with 17 bases sitting between them.

Sequences were derived from peripheral blood, sampled in a trial of Ad26.COV2.S vaccine versus placebo. The chain has TRBV19 and TRBJ1-6; the D gene is possibly TRBD1 (6 bases). The TCR sequence derives from a person aged 18 to 59 who received the Ad26.COV2.S COVID-19 vaccine or a placebo. Written as DNA, the CDR3 is TGTGCCAGTACCCCACGAGGGACACCGAATTCACCCCTCCACTTT. Its translation: CASTPRGTPNSPLHF. Together with reference TRBV19 and TRBJ1-6, the CDR3 gives the full variable domain: DGGITQSPKYLFRKEGQNVTLSCEQNLNHDAMYWYRQDPGQGLRLIYYSQIVNDFQKGDIAEGYSVSREKKESFPLTVTSAQKNPTAFYLCASTPRGTPNSPLHFGNGTRLTVT.